This T cell receptor beta chain was profiled in a study of pediatric ulcerative colitis. Study-wide findings and caveats: Clonal expansions reduced rectal repertoire diversity in acute severe colitis.

The CDR3 consists of 13 residues. Trimming removed 5 bases at V and 0 bases at J, with 8 bases between. Germline assignment: CDR1 MNHEY and CDR2 SVGAGI. The assay was run at survey level. Clones were sequenced by immunoSEQ multiplex PCR, and TCRdb holds only the in-frame ones, with some missing. Among some 15,000 clones, about 80% were seen once, and the ten largest hold around 6.9%. One to two pinch biopsies were taken from the rectum during colonoscopy. With respect to this clone: Its antigen is currently unknown.

This TCR was sampled from a boy under 18 who was a control in a study of pediatric ulcerative colitis. Material: gut tissue. J is TRBJ2-7 and V is TRBV6-5; D remains unclear. The CDR3 loop reads CASSGSSSYEQYF. The DNA for the CDR3 is TGTGCCAGCAGTGGGTCAAGCTCCTACGAGCAGTACTTC.